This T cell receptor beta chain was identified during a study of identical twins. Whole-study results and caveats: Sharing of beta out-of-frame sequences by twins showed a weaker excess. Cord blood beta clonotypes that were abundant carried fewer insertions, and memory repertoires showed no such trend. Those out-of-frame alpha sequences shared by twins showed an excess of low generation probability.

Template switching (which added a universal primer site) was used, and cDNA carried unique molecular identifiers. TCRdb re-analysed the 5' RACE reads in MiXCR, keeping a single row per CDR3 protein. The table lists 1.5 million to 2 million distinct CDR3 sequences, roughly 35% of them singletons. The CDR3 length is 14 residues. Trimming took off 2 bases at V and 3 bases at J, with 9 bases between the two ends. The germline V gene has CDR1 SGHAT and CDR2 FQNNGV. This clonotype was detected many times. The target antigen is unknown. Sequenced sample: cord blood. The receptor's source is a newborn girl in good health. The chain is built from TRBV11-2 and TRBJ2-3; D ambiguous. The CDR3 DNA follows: TGTGCCAGCAGCTTACGTAAAGGGACAGATACGCAGTATTTT. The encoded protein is CASSLRKGTDTQYF.